The clone carrying this T cell receptor beta chain was seen only once. This CDR3 comprises 13 residues. Germline lookup yields CDR1 ENHRY and CDR2 SYGVKD. Trimming left V 0 bases short and J 8 bases short, with 10 bases between. These data come from a study of T cells in Graves' hyperthyroidism and ophthalmopathy. There were TCR beta CDR3 regions amplified from RNA transcripts. HTBI primers were used for first-round RT-PCR of the TCR CDR3. TCRdb recomputed calls from the multiplex PCR reads with MiXCR, one row per CDR3 protein. This sample yields 500,000 to 800,000 distinct CDR3 sequences, of which 40% to 55% are seen a single time; more than 7% belongs to the top ten.

The receptor was isolated from an adult man with Graves' disease, either hyperthyroidism or ophthalmopathy (not recorded which). What was sequenced was peripheral blood or thyroid tissue (not recorded which). The V and J genes are TRBV10-3 and TRBJ1-2; TRBD1 might be the D (6 bases). CDR3 bases: TGTGCCATCAGTGAGTCATCAGGGGAGGGCTACACCTTC. It specifies CAISESSGEGYTF.